This T cell receptor beta chain was sequenced for a study of shared clonotypes between healthy human individuals. From germline, CDR1 is SGHRS and CDR2 YFSETQ. This CDR3 region has 16 residues. V dropped 3 bases and J dropped 8; count of bases not matched to a gene: 16. The method was immunoSEQ multiplex PCR; TCRdb's version includes in-frame clones alone and lacks a portion of them. This repertoire shows over a million clones, 75% to 80% found once; its top ten account for under 0.8%. About this clone itself: Antigen: not known.

Study results and limitations: As a rule, naive subsets had a larger estimated richness than memory subsets.

Sequencing was performed on memory CD4+ T cells from PBMCs. Documented subset: CD45RA-negative fraction. V usage is TRBV5-1 and J usage is TRBJ1-2; 7 bases are a match to TRBD1. The clonotype was recovered from a man between 18 and 29 years old in good health. Some clones in this sample may be carry-over from other donors' samples. The CDR3 here is CASSSTPGQAMGGYTF. CDR3 nucleotide sequence: TGCGCCAGCAGCTCGACACCAGGACAGGCAATGGGAGGCTACACCTTC.